A selection of T cell receptor beta chains follows, all from one sample in a study of blood T cell repertoires in COVID-19. Some clones are missing from TCRdb's copy, which holds only in-frame ones; the method was immunoSEQ multiplex PCR. There are tens of thousands of clones in the sample; just under 80% occur only once, and more than 12% lies in the top ten. The sequenced material came from peripheral blood. These receptors came from a human donor with active or convalescent COVID-19. The donor label of this sample is uncertain. Each CDR3 is given with its conserved first and last residue. Each record gives: CDR3 DNA, CDR3 protein, clone size, J gene, V gene, D gene. A D gene is named only where the DNA matches it firmly. Expanded clones get a size class; other rows say once, few or many, or leave the size out.

TGTGCCATCAGTGAGATCACAGGGTGGGACACTGAAGCTTTCTTT,CAISEITGWDTEAFF,-,TRBJ1-1,TRBV10-3,-
TGTGCCAGCAGCGTCGGGAGGGCAGACGAGCAGTACTTC,CASSVGRADEQYF,-,TRBJ2-7,TRBV14,TRBD2
TGTGCCAGCAGCCTAGCTCGTAGCGGGCGGGCAGATACGCAGTATTTT,CASSLARSGRADTQYF,-,TRBJ2-3,TRBV7-3,TRBD2
TGTGCCAGCAGTCCCCCGGGACAGGGGGGAAGTAACTATGGCTACACCTTC,CASSPPGQGGSNYGYTF,-,TRBJ1-2,TRBV28,TRBD1
TGTGCCAGCAGCGGAAGAGCGGGAAGCACAGATACGCAGTATTTT,CASSGRAGSTDTQYF,-,TRBJ2-3,TRBV9,TRBD2
TGTGCCAGCACCCGAGAGGACTATGGCTACACCTTC,CASTREDYGYTF,once,TRBJ1-2,TRBV12-3/TRBV12-4,-
TGTGCCAGCAGCCAACAATTGGGCGGGAGGGTCTACAATGAGCAGTTCTTC,CASSQQLGGRVYNEQFF,-,TRBJ2-1,TRBV9,TRBD2
TGTGCCAGCAGCTCGGGACTAGCGGGAGGACTCCCGGGCGAGCAGTACTTC,CASSSGLAGGLPGEQYF,-,TRBJ2-7,TRBV7-6,TRBD2
TGTGCCAGCAGCCTCGACAGGGGGCTTTACAATGAGCAGTTCTTC,CASSLDRGLYNEQFF,-,TRBJ2-1,TRBV6-4,TRBD1
TGTGCCAGCAGCTTGACAGTGGGGGAGCAGTACTTC,CASSLTVGEQYF,once,TRBJ2-7,TRBV7-9,-
TGTGCCAGCTCACCACCGTCCTCCACCGGGGAGCTGTTTTTT,CASSPPSSTGELFF,-,TRBJ2-2,TRBV18,-
TGTGCCAGCAGCCAAGTATTAAGGCGGGAGCTCGAGCAGTACTTC,CASSQVLRRELEQYF,-,TRBJ2-7,TRBV3-1/TRBV3-2,TRBD2
TGTGCCAGCAGCCAATCCGGGAGCGTCGGGGAGCTGTTTTTT,CASSQSGSVGELFF,-,TRBJ2-2,TRBV3-1/TRBV3-2,-
TGTGCCAGTAGTACCGCGAGCTCCTACAATGAGCAGTTCTTC,CASSTASSYNEQFF,-,TRBJ2-1,TRBV19,-
TGCGCCAGCAGCTTGGAGACGACTACCTACAATGAGCAGTTCTTC,CASSLETTTYNEQFF,-,TRBJ2-1,TRBV5-1,-
TGTGCCAGCAGCTTAGGCACGGACAGGGTGAATTCACCCCTCCACTTT,CASSLGTDRVNSPLHF,-,TRBJ1-6,TRBV7-9,TRBD1
TGCGCCAGCAGCCAAGAGGAGGCACAGCCTTATGGCTACACCTTC,CASSQEEAQPYGYTF,once,TRBJ1-2,TRBV4-1,-
TGTGCCAGCAGCTCTACTAGCGGCTACGAGCAGTACTTC,CASSSTSGYEQYF,-,TRBJ2-7,TRBV7-3,TRBD2
TGTGCCACCAGTGAAAGGGGGCGGGAGCAGTTCTTC,CATSERGREQFF,-,TRBJ2-1,TRBV24-1,TRBD1
TGCGCCAGCAGCTTCCCCAATCAAGAGACCCAGTACTTC,CASSFPNQETQYF,-,TRBJ2-5,TRBV5-1,-
TGTGCCAGCAGTTTATTGGGGACAGGGGGCGCGAACACCGGGGAGCTGTTTTTT,CASSLLGTGGANTGELFF,-,TRBJ2-2,TRBV27,TRBD1
TGCAGCGTTGCCACAGGGGTTCGCTCTGAAAAACTGTTTTTT,CSVATGVRSEKLFF,once,TRBJ1-4,TRBV29-1,TRBD1
TGTGCCAGCTCACCAACAAGGAGCTCCTACAATGAGCAGTTCTTC,CASSPTRSSYNEQFF,-,TRBJ2-1,TRBV18,-
TGTGCCAGTAGTAAGGGCAGGGCCTACGAGCAGTACTTC,CASSKGRAYEQYF,-,TRBJ2-7,TRBV19,-
TGTGCCAGCGGCAGGGCTAGCGGGAGGGGGAGCTCCTACAATGAGCAGTTCTTC,CASGRASGRGSSYNEQFF,-,TRBJ2-1,TRBV7-3,TRBD2
TGTGCCAGCACCCCCGGGAGGGCAGCCTTTACCGAGCAGTACTTC,CASTPGRAAFTEQYF,few,TRBJ2-7,TRBV7-2,TRBD2